This T cell receptor (beta chain) was identified during a study of identical twins. Unique molecular identifiers were present on cDNA, and template switching added a universal primer site. TCRdb re-called the 5' RACE reads with MiXCR, one entry per CDR3 protein. The sample includes about 200,000 distinct CDR3 sequences, about 16% seen only once; the top ten take 40%. Germline CDR1 reads ENHRY; CDR2 reads SYGVKD. Trimming cost V 5 bases and J 7 bases; bases outside gene matches: 5. CDR3 length equals 12 residues. This same sample was also part of a study on T cells expressing NK-cell markers. That work adds: Sorted CD3+CD56+NKG2C+, CD3+CD56+NKG2C- and CD3+CD56-NKG2C+ T cells provided the TCR beta repertoires. Dominant NKG2C+ clonotype frequencies of 1.0-7.0% of CD8+ T cells were measured in over 5 donors. Clones of NKG2C+ T cells that had expanded were of unclear HCMV specificity.

The rearrangement links TRBV10-3 to TRBJ2-7; 7 bases fit TRBD2. The sequencing sample was made of CD8+ T cells sorted from blood. The receptor's source is a woman between 18 and 30 years old in good health. This CDR3 is CAISSGAREQYF. The CDR3 DNA sequence: TGTGCCATCAGTAGCGGGGCGAGGGAGCAGTACTTC.